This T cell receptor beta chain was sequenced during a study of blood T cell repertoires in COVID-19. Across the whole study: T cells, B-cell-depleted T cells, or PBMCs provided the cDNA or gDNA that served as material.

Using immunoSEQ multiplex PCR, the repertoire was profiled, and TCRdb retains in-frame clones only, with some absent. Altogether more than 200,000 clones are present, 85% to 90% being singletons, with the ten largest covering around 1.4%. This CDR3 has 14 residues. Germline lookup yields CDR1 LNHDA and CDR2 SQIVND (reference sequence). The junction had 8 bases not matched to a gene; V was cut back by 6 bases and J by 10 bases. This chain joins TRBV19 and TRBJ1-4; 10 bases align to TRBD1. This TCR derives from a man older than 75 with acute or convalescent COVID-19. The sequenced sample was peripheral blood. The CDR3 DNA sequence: TGTGCCAGTAGCGACGACAGGGGGCGGCGAAAACTGTTTTTT. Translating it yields CASSDDRGRRKLFF.